The 29 T cell receptor beta chains presented below share a single source sample, sequenced in a study of CD8+ T cells in alopecia areata. Regarding treatment: oral pan-JAK inhibitor, 5-10 mg twice daily. Isolated RNA was reverse transcribed into cDNA used as the sequencing template. Clones were sequenced by immunoSEQ multiplex PCR, and TCRdb holds only the in-frame ones, with some missing. The sample lists 150,000 to 200,000 clones; 51% were seen once. This specimen was CD8+ T cells sorted from blood, taken between weeks 51 and 54, from a patient treated with tofacitinib. The origin of the receptors is a human donor with alopecia areata.

The gene calls are TRBV7-9 and TRBJ2-7, with D possibly matching TRBD1 (6 bases). Germline values: CDR1 SEHNR, CDR2 FQNEAQ (reference sequence). This CDR3 spans 14 amino acids. Trimming took 3 bases from V and 2 from J, leaving 11 bases between them. DNA for the CDR3: TGTGCCAGCAGCTTGGTTGACAGGACCTACGAGCAGTACTTC. It translates to CASSLVDRTYEQYF.

The V gene is TRBV10-3, the J gene TRBJ1-1; TRBD1 is a possible D gene (6 bases). CDR3 length: 14 residues. The germline V gene has CDR1 ENHRY and CDR2 SYGVKD. DNA of the CDR3: TGTGTCACAACAGCCGGGACAACGAACACTGAAGCTTTCTTT. Its translation is CVTTAGTTNTEAFF.

Only a few counts were recorded for this clone. The chain uses TRBV7-8 and TRBJ1-1, with 10 bases that match TRBD1. Germline trimming cut 5 bases from V and 7 bases from J; bases unmatched to any gene: 10. The CDR3 contains 15 residues. Germline V gives CDR1 SGHVS, CDR2 FQNEAQ. For the CDR3, the DNA is TGTGCCAGCAGCCCCCCGGGACAGGGGTCTTATGAAGCTTTCTTT. Its translation is CASSPPGQGSYEAFF.

The chain recombines TRBV29-1 with TRBJ2-1, with unresolved D. V dropped 4 bases and J dropped 6 bases, with 4 bases sitting between them. The V gene's germline CDR1 is SQVTM and CDR2 ANQGSEA. The CDR3 loop spans 10 amino acids. The CDR3 is CSVVINEQFF. In DNA form, the CDR3 reads TGCAGCGTTGTGATCAATGAGCAGTTCTTC.

The CDR3 nucleotides read TGTGCCTGGAGTCCCCCTCTGGAGTCGGGAAAACTGTTTTTT. Amino acid sequence: CAWSPPLESGKLFF. The chain combines TRBV30 with TRBJ1-4; D call uncertain. Germline-derived CDR1 and CDR2 are GTSNPN and SVGIG (reference sequence). The CDR3 totals 14 residues. Trimming cost V 2 bases and J 10 bases, with 17 bases left between them.

The chain links TRBV7-3 to TRBJ1-1; D gene ambiguous. CDR3 length: 13 amino acids. V was shortened by 1 base and J by 1 base, with 4 bases between the two germline ends. Germline values: CDR1 SGHTA, CDR2 FQGTGA. The CDR3 sequence is CASSLRWNTEAFF. Here the CDR3 DNA reads TGTGCCAGCAGCTTAAGGTGGAACACTGAAGCTTTCTTT.

The rearrangement links TRBV18 to TRBJ2-5, with 9 bases aligning to TRBD1. The CDR3 sequence is 18 residues long. CDR1 and CDR2 (germline): KGHSH, LQKENI. Unmatched junction bases numbered 13, after V lost 2 bases and J lost 3 bases. The CDR3 reads CASSPMSRDRDTKETQYF. The DNA for the CDR3 is TGTGCCAGCTCACCAATGAGTCGGGACAGGGATACCAAAGAGACCCAGTACTTC.

This chain uses TRBV5-4 with TRBJ1-6, with a tentative D call TRBD1 (5 bases). Germline assignment: CDR1 SGHNT and CDR2 YYREEE (reference sequence). V lost 4 bases, J lost 8 bases, and 10 bases lay in between. The CDR3 runs 13 residues. CDR3 sequence: CASSGGRDSPLHF. Here the CDR3 DNA reads TGTGCCAGCAGCGGGGGTAGGGATTCACCCCTCCACTTT.

The chain joins TRBV28 to TRBJ2-3; TRBD2 matches 7 bases. V dropped 2 bases and J dropped 4; count of bases not matched to a gene: 9. Germline loops: CDR1 MDHEN, CDR2 SYDVKM. The CDR3 loop spans 16 amino acids. CDR3 nucleotide sequence: TGTGCCAGCAGTTTACAGGGAGCGGGGATCCCAGATACGCAGTATTTT. Amino acids: CASSLQGAGIPDTQYF.

This clone was recorded a few times. The chain is built from TRBV10-3 and TRBJ2-3, with D perhaps matching TRBD1 or TRBD2 (5 bases each). In germline, CDR1 is ENHRY, CDR2 SYGVKD. The CDR3 is made up of 13 amino acids. The V end lost 4 bases, the J end lost 5 bases, and 10 bases lay between the germline ends. CDR3 protein: CAISAVGEDTQYF. The CDR3 DNA is TGTGCCATCAGTGCGGTGGGGGAAGATACGCAGTATTTT.

The chain joins TRBV6-5 to TRBJ2-7, with a possible D match to TRBD2 (6 bases). V lost 2 bases and J lost 0, with 8 bases in between. Germline V CDR1 and CDR2: MNHEY, SVGAGI. The CDR3 spans 14 residues. For the CDR3, the DNA is TGTGCCAGCAGTTACACAGCGGGCTCCTACGAGCAGTACTTC. Residues: CASSYTAGSYEQYF.

The chain couples TRBV6-4 to TRBJ2-3, with 10 bases aligning to TRBD2. CDR1 MRHNA and CDR2 SNTAGT come from the germline V gene. The CDR3 is 14 amino acids. Trimming at V came to 6 bases and at J to 6 bases, leaving 6 bases not matched to a gene. CDR3 protein: CASSKAGGPDTQYF. CDR3 DNA: TGTGCCAGCAGCAAAGCGGGGGGGCCCGATACGCAGTATTTT.

This chain uses TRBV6-4 with TRBJ2-6; D remains unclear. Germline CDR1 MRHNA, CDR2 SNTAGT. This CDR3 contains 17 residues. Trimming removed 3 bases at V and 2 bases at J, with 14 bases between. Here the CDR3 DNA reads TGTGCCAGCAGTGAGGGCCCAGATCAAGCTGGGGCCAACGTCCTGACTTTC. Its protein is CASSEGPDQAGANVLTF.

This rearrangement joins TRBV6-5 to TRBJ1-2, with unresolved D. The ends were cut back, 2 bases at V and 8 bases at J, with 9 bases in the middle. This CDR3 has 12 amino acids. Germline V gives CDR1 MNHEY, CDR2 SVGAGI. CDR3 bases: TGTGCCAGCAGTTACGAGAGGGCGGGCTACACCTTC. It yields the protein CASSYERAGYTF.

This clone has just one count. This chain links TRBV10-3 with TRBJ1-1, with 9 bases fitting TRBD1. V lost 8 bases and J lost 0; bases outside the gene matches: 4. The V gene's germline CDR1 is ENHRY and CDR2 SYGVKD. The CDR3 length is 14 residues. CDR3: CAIGRDRVNTEAFF. The CDR3 nucleotides are TGTGCCATCGGGCGGGACAGGGTGAACACTGAAGCTTTCTTT.

V gene TRBV15 combines with J gene TRBJ2-7; TRBD1 matches 7 bases. The germline CDR1 and CDR2 sequences are LNHNV and YYDKDF (reference sequence). V lost 1 base to trimming and J lost 4 bases; unmatched junction nucleotides: 4. The CDR3 sequence is 14 residues long. The CDR3, as DNA: TGTGCCACCAGCAGAGGTGTACAGGGGTACGAGCAGTACTTC. Protein product: CATSRGVQGYEQYF.

The chain links TRBV7-9 to TRBJ1-1; weak D call: TRBD1 (5 bases). The CDR3 is 14 residues long. Germline V gives CDR1 SEHNR, CDR2 FQNEAQ (reference sequence). Trimming left V 5 bases short and J 8 bases short, with 18 bases between. The CDR3 region has the DNA TGTGCCAGCAGCCCCTTCCTCCGGGACGGAGAAGCTTTCTTT. It codes for CASSPFLRDGEAFF.

V gene TRBV6-5 combines with J gene TRBJ1-6, with D tentatively TRBD1 (5 bases). The V end lost 0 bases, the J end lost 9 bases, and 6 bases lay between the germline ends. Looked up from germline, CDR1 is MNHEY and CDR2 is SVGAGI. The CDR3 totals 13 residues. The CDR3 is CASSYSTVSPLHF. The CDR3 region has the DNA TGTGCCAGCAGTTACTCGACAGTTTCACCCCTCCACTTT.

CDR3 in DNA: TGTGCCAGCAGTGAAAAGATAGCGGGGGCGGATGAGCAGTTCTTC. Protein sequence: CASSEKIAGADEQFF. V and J are TRBV2 and TRBJ2-1; the match to TRBD2 covers 9 bases. The junction had 7 bases not matched to a gene; V was cut back by 2 bases and J by 8 bases. This CDR3 spans 15 amino acids. Germline V CDR1 and CDR2: SNHLY, FYNNEI.

This clone was picked up a small number of times. The V call is TRBV7-2, the J call TRBJ2-1, with D perhaps matching TRBD1 (6 bases). Deletions cut 1 base from V and 1 base from J, with 14 bases between. The CDR3 loop spans 17 amino acids. Germline V gene data show CDR1 as SGHTA and CDR2 as FQGNSA. The CDR3 sequence: CASSLGQGPWSYNEQFF. DNA of the CDR3: TGTGCCAGCAGCTTAGGCCAGGGGCCTTGGTCCTACAATGAGCAGTTCTTC.

This clone was observed a few times. The chain links TRBV30 to TRBJ1-1, with unresolved D. CDR3 size: 13 residues. V was shortened by 3 bases and J by 7 bases, with 15 bases between the two germline ends. CDR1 GTSNPN and CDR2 SVGIG come from the germline V gene (reference sequence). The DNA of the CDR3 is TGTGCCTGGAGGGAAGACGTTGGGGTTGAAGCTTTCTTT. It translates to CAWREDVGVEAFF.

J is TRBJ2-1 and V is TRBV4-2; D is possibly TRBD1 or TRBD2 (5 bases each). The CDR3 covers 15 residues. Looked up from germline, CDR1 is LGHNA and CDR2 is YNFKEQ. Trimming stripped 5 bases from V and 4 bases from J, with 15 bases between. CDR3 protein: CASSTGPAGYNEQFF. In DNA form, the CDR3 reads TGTGCCAGCAGCACGGGACCCGCAGGTTACAATGAGCAGTTCTTC.

The gene calls are TRBV2 and TRBJ2-4; D not certain. V dropped 7 bases and J dropped 4 bases, with 20 bases sitting between them. CDR1 is SNHLY, CDR2 FYNNEI, per germline. This CDR3 is 16 amino acids long. For the CDR3, the DNA is TGTGCCAGCAATTATCTGCATTCGGCAGAGAAAAACATTCAGTACTTC. Translated, it gives CASNYLHSAEKNIQYF. Complete variable domain (other parts from reference TRBV2 and TRBJ2-4): EPEVTQTPSHQVTQMGQEVILRCVPISNHLYFYWYRQILGQKVEFLVSFYNNEISEKSEIFDDQFSVERPDGSNFTLKIRSTKLEDSAMYFCASNYLHSAEKNIQYFGAGTRLSVL.

This chain connects TRBV11-2 to TRBJ1-6, with TRBD1 matching 7 bases. Unmatched junction bases numbered 11, after V lost 5 bases and J lost 7 bases. The CDR3 consists of 16 residues. Germline CDR1 is SGHAT and CDR2 is FQNNGV. CDR3 nucleotides: TGTGCCAGCAGCCTGAGAAGGGACAGATCGAATTCACCCCTCCACTTT. Residues: CASSLRRDRSNSPLHF.

The J gene is TRBJ2-3, the V gene TRBV7-9; D is uncertain. Trimming cost V 5 bases and J 6 bases, with 6 bases left between them. CDR1 SEHNR and CDR2 FQNEAQ come from the germline V gene (reference sequence). This CDR3 contains 11 residues. The CDR3 reads CASSIVDTQYF. In DNA form, the CDR3 reads TGTGCCAGCAGCATAGTGGATACGCAGTATTTT.

This clone was seen only a few times. V gene TRBV12-5 combines with J gene TRBJ2-1; D might be TRBD2 (6 bases). Germline V lookup: CDR1 LGHNT, CDR2 FRNRAP. Trimming shortened V by 11 bases and J by 4 bases, and 15 bases separated the two germline ends. The CDR3 consists of 13 residues. The CDR3 here is CAGGGVGYNEQFF. In DNA form, the CDR3 reads TGTGCTGGAGGAGGGGTAGGGTACAATGAGCAGTTCTTC.

The chain employs TRBV5-1 and TRBJ2-1, with 9 nucleotides matching TRBD2. Trimming cost V 4 bases and J 3 bases; bases outside gene matches: 2. This CDR3 has 14 amino acids. Germline V gives CDR1 SGHRS, CDR2 YFSETQ. Here the CDR3 reads CASSNSGGYNEQFF. Here the CDR3 DNA reads TGCGCCAGCAGCAATAGCGGGGGCTACAATGAGCAGTTCTTC.

V and J are TRBV27 and TRBJ2-3; no clear D gene. The V end lost 8 bases, the J end lost 0 bases, and 12 bases lay between the germline ends. From germline, CDR1 is MNHEY and CDR2 SMNVEV (reference sequence). The CDR3 length is 14 residues. The CDR3 nucleotides read TGTGCCAGCCTTTCACTGGCGAGCACAGATACGCAGTATTTT. This translates into CASLSLASTDTQYF.

This clone was counted only a few times. The chain joins TRBV6-5 to TRBJ1-5; D unresolved. The V and J ends lost 6 bases and 3 bases respectively, with 9 bases between them. Germline CDR1 is MNHEY and CDR2 is SVGAGI. This CDR3 has 13 amino acids. The CDR3 here is CASRLENNQPQHF. CDR3 DNA sequence: TGTGCCAGCAGACTGGAGAACAATCAGCCCCAGCATTTT.